This is a list of T cell receptor beta chains from one sample in a study of T cells in Graves' hyperthyroidism and ophthalmopathy. One entry per CDR3 protein, called by TCRdb with MiXCR from the multiplex PCR reads. The data hold 140,000 or so distinct CDR3 sequences, with approximately 20% observed a single time. The sample comprised blood. The source of these receptors is a woman in her forties or fifties with Graves' hyperthyroidism that later progressed to Graves' ophthalmopathy. The CDR3 runs from the conserved cysteine through the conserved F or W.

len,j_gene,v_gene,CDR3aa
14,TRBJ1-2,TRBV5-1,CASSISTGSYGYTF
15,TRBJ1-2,TRBV20-1,CSAYLTTGSVYGYTF
13,TRBJ2-2,TRBV7-6,CASSVDEAGELFF
13,TRBJ1-4,TRBV19,CASSIRDGEKLFF
16,TRBJ2-5,TRBV7-6,CASSPMTGGLGETQYF
15,TRBJ2-3,TRBV27,CASSLSGRNTDTQYF
13,TRBJ2-3,TRBV15,CATSEGGVDTQYF
13,TRBJ2-5,TRBV12-3/TRBV12-4,CASSLYRPQTQYF
20,TRBJ2-7,TRBV10-3,CAISESSRTGEGPSSYEQYF
13,TRBJ1-5,TRBV6-2/TRBV6-3,CASSYGGGQPQHF
13,TRBJ2-7,TRBV27,CASRGVLGNEQYF
14,TRBJ2-3,TRBV28,CASSLTHGTDTQYF
12,TRBJ1-1,TRBV10-3,CAISGPGTEAFF
15,TRBJ2-3,TRBV7-8,CASSLGSGSADTQYF
15,TRBJ2-1,TRBV9,CASSVRLAKSNEQFF
16,TRBJ2-7,TRBV11-2,CASSPPLVNPSYEQYF
14,TRBJ1-2,TRBV12-3/TRBV12-4,CASSLSGGGYGYTF
14,TRBJ1-5,TRBV12-3/TRBV12-4,CASSFQGGNQPQHF
19,TRBJ2-2,TRBV24-1,CATSETPQKASGRDGELFF
14,TRBJ1-5,TRBV7-9,CASSSRQGKQPQHF
15,TRBJ2-3,TRBV3-1,CASSQGRLAGDTQYF
14,TRBJ2-4,TRBV2,CASSNRDPGNIQYF
15,TRBJ1-4,TRBV5-1,CASRPTGTFGEKLFF
15,TRBJ1-5,TRBV7-2,CASTLGGQMNQPQHF
14,TRBJ2-3,TRBV12-3/TRBV12-4,CAKKVDIPTDTQYF
15,TRBJ2-3,TRBV28,CATSRRGTYTDTQYF